The T cell receptor (beta chain) under discussion was sequenced for a study of blood T cell repertoires in COVID-19. Background on the study: COVID-19 samples collected from the United States, Italy and Spain covered acute and convalescent phases. T cells, B-cell-depleted T cells, or PBMCs supplied cDNA or gDNA.

Looked up from germline, CDR1 is MNHEY and CDR2 is SVGAGI. The V segment lost 6 bases and the J segment 1 base; nucleotides outside the gene matches: 7. CDR3 length: 15 residues. Original processing methods: Using reference gene primer amplification, nucleated cell counts were estimated. Measured with immunoSEQ multiplex PCR; TCRdb has only the in-frame clones, and not every one. The V and J calls and clone size come from that table; D and trimming were worked out from the DNA. The top ten clones hold more than 7.5% of a sample with approximately 67,000 clones, more than 75% of them seen once. The chain uses TRBV6-5 and TRBJ2-3, with TRBD1 matching 7 bases. This TCR came from a man in his fifties with active COVID-19. The specimen sequenced was peripheral blood. The CDR3 reads CASSSDGQGTDTQYF. CDR3 nucleotide sequence: TGTGCCAGCAGCTCAGACGGACAGGGCACAGATACGCAGTATTTT.